This T cell receptor beta chain came from a study of blood T cells in healthy people across ages. The CDR3 contains 15 residues. Germline V gives CDR1 DFQATT, CDR2 SNEGSKA (reference sequence). With 0 bases removed from V and 0 bases from J, the gap between germline ends came to 11 bases. Primed by a sample-barcoded 5' primer and a J-beta primer mix, a second PCR proceeded for roughly 6 to 12 cycles. TCRdb reanalysed the 5' RACE reads using MiXCR and keeps one entry per CDR3 protein. Of some 700,000 distinct CDR3 sequences listed, roughly 41% were seen once; the top ten hold 20% to 25%. The sample taken for sequencing was blood. J is TRBJ1-2 and V is TRBV20-1; D unresolved. This receptor was taken from a woman in her sixties or seventies in good health. The CDR3 loop is CSARDKRPTNYGYTF. CDR3 DNA sequence: TGCAGTGCTAGAGACAAGCGCCCCACTAACTATGGCTACACCTTC.